This TCR beta chain was documented in a study of cytomegalovirus exposure and HLA in healthy donors. The overall study: An early release of data contained around 80 million unique TCRs, which came from HLA-typed donors.

This clone was observed once. What it recognizes is unknown. Whole-study results and caveats: Links to common viral pathogens appeared, in a later analysis, for several of the most significant clusters.

CDR3 length: 16 amino acids. In germline, CDR1 is SNHLY, CDR2 FYNNEI. Trimming removed 3 bases from V and 4 bases from J; junction bases left unmatched: 9. It was with 60 Vbeta and 13 Jbeta primers that the PCR ran. Assay: immunoSEQ multiplex PCR; the TCRdb copy retains only in-frame clones and omits some. The sample holds around 130,000 clones, approximately 83% seen once. The TCR originated in a girl aged 2 to 9 in good health and CMV-seronegative. The sample comprised PBMCs. The V call is TRBV2, the J call TRBJ2-1, with TRBD2 identical over 7 bases. CDR3 loop: CASSEREPGYYNEQFF. The CDR3 DNA reads TGTGCCAGCAGTGAGCGGGAGCCCGGATATTACAATGAGCAGTTCTTC.